This TCR beta chain was identified during a study of beta chain features in type 1 diabetes. Study-level points and caveats: A moderate, significant TCRB CDR3 shortening appeared in type 1 diabetes across four CD4+ subsets.

In the case of this clone: Its matching antigen is unknown.

The J segment lost 0 bases and the V segment lost 4 bases, leaving 11 bases of the junction unmatched. Germline lookup yields CDR1 SQVTM and CDR2 ANQGSEA. The CDR3 loop spans 17 amino acids. Isolated RNA was reverse transcribed in full, so expressed TCRB transcripts were sequenced. For naive, central memory and regulatory T cell samples, reads averaged about 3.5 million. TCRdb's table, derived via immunoSEQ multiplex PCR, lists solely in-frame clones and lacks some. Of about 650,000 clones listed, around an eighth are singletons. Specimen: naive CD4+ T cells from blood. This receptor was obtained from a man between 25 and 39 years old with type 1 diabetes. The rearrangement uses TRBV29-1 and TRBJ1-4, with 7 bases lining up with TRBD1. DNA of the CDR3: TGCAGCGTTGGGGGGACGGGACAGACGACAACTAATGAAAAACTGTTTTTT. It encodes CSVGGTGQTTTNEKLFF. The full variable domain, rest sourced from reference TRBV29-1 and TRBJ1-4, is SAVISQKPSRDICQRGTSLTIQCQVDSQVTMMFWYRQQPGQSLTLIATANQGSEATYESGFVIDKFPISRPNLTFSTLTVSNMSPEDSSIYLCSVGGTGQTTTNEKLFFGSGTQLSVL.